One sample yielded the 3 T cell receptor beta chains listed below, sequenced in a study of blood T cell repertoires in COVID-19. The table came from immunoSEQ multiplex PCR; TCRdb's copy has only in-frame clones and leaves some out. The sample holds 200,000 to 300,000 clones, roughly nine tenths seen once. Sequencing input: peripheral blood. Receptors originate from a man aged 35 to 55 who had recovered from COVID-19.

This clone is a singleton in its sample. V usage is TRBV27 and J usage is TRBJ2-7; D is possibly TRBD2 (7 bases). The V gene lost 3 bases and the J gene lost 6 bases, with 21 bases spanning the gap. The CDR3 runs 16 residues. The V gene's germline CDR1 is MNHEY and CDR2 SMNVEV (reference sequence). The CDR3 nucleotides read TGTGCCAGCAGTTTTTTCGGGCTAGGGGGGGGCTCCGAGCAGTACTTC. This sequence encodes CASSFFGLGGGSEQYF.

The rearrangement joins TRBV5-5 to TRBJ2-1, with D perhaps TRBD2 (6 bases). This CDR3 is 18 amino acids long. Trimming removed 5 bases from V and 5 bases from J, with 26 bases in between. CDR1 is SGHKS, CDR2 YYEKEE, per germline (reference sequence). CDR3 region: CASRMEGSWPNPNNEQFF. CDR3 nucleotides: TGTGCCAGCAGAATGGAGGGCTCTTGGCCTAACCCAAACAATGAGCAGTTCTTC.

CDR3 sequence: CSASPISYNEQFF. DNA of the CDR3: TGCAGTGCTAGTCCTATCTCCTACAATGAGCAGTTCTTC. The chain links TRBV20-1 to TRBJ2-1; D gene ambiguous. Trimming removed 3 bases at V and 0 bases at J, with 6 bases between. CDR1 and CDR2 (germline): DFQATT, SNEGSKA (reference sequence). The CDR3 is 13 amino acids.